This T cell receptor (beta chain) was retrieved from a study of blood T cell repertoires in COVID-19. About the research overall: Acute-phase and convalescent COVID-19 samples originated in the United States, Italy and Spain.

The repertoire was sequenced with immunoSEQ multiplex PCR; TCRdb's copy has only in-frame clones and lacks some. The table lists 200,000 to 250,000 clones, around 89% of them singletons. Sequenced input: PBMCs or T cells enriched from blood (not recorded which). The source of this sequence is a man younger than 40 who had been exposed to COVID-19.

CDR3 sequence (DNA): TGTGCCAGCAGCCAAGACCGTCCCCAGACCCAGTACTTC. Translated: CASSQDRPQTQYF. The chain links TRBV3-1 (or the pseudogene TRBV3-2) to TRBJ2-5, with D uncertain. V gave up 0 bases and J gave up 6 bases, with 8 bases separating them. The CDR3 is 13 residues long. The germline V gene has CDR1 LGHDT and CDR2 YNNKEL (reference sequence).